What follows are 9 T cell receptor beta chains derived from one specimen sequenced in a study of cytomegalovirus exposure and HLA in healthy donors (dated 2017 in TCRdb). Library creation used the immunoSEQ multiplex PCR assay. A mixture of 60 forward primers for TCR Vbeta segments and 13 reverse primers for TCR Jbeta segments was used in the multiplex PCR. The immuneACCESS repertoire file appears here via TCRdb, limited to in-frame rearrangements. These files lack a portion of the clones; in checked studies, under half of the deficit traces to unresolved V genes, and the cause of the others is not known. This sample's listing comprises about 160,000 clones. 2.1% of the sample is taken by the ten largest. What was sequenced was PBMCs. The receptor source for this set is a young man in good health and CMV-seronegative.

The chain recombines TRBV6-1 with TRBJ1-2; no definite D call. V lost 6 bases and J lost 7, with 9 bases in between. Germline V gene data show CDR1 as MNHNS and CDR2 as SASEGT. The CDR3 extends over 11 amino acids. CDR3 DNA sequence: TGTGCCAGCAGCGCTAACCCTGGCTACACCTTC. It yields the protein CASSANPGYTF.

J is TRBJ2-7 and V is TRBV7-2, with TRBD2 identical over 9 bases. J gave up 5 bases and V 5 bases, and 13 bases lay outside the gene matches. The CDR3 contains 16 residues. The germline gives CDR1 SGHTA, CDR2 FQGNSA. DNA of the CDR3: TGTGCCAGCAGCCGTAGCGGGAGTGATATTGGCCACGAGCAGTACTTC. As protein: CASSRSGSDIGHEQYF.

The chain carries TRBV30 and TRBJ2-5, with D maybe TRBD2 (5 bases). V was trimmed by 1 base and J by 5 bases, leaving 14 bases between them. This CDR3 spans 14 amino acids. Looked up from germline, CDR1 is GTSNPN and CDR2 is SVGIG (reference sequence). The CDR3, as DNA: TGTGCCTGGAGTGAAAGCGGAGGATGGGAGACCCAGTACTTC. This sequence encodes CAWSESGGWETQYF.

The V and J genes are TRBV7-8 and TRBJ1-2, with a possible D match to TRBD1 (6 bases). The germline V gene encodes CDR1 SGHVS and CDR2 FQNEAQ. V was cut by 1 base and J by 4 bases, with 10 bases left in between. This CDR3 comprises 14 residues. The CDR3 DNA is TGTGCCAGCAGCTTAGTTGGACAGCTCTATGGCTACACCTTC. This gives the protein CASSLVGQLYGYTF.

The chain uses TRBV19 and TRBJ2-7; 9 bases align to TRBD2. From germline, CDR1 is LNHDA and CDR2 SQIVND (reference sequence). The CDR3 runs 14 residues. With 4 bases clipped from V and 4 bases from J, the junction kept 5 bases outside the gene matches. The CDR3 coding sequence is TGTGCCAGTAGTAACGTAGCGGGAGTATACGAGCAGTACTTC. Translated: CASSNVAGVYEQYF.

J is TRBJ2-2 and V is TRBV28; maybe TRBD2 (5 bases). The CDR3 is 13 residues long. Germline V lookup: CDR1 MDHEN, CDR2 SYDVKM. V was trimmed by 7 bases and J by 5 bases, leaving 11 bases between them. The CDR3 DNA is TGTGCCAGCACCGCCGGACTGACCGGGGAGCTGTTTTTT. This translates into CASTAGLTGELFF.

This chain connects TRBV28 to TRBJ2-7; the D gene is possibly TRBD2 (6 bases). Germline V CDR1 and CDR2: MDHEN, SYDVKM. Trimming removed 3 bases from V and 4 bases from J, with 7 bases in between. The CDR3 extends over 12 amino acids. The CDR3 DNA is TGTGCCAGCAGTTTGGGGGGATACGAGCAGTACTTC. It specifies CASSLGGYEQYF.

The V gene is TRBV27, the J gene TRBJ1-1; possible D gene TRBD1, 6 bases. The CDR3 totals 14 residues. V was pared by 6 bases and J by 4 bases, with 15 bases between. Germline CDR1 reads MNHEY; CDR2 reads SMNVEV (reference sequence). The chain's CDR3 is CASSTFTGSTEAFF. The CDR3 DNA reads TGTGCCAGCAGCACATTTACAGGGAGCACTGAAGCTTTCTTT.

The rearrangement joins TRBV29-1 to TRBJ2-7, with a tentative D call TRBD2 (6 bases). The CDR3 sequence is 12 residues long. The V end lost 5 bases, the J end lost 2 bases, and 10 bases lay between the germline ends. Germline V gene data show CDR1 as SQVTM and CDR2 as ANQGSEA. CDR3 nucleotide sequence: TGCAGCGTTTCAGGGACTCCCTACGAGCAGTACTTC. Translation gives CSVSGTPYEQYF.